This section outlines one T cell receptor (beta chain) sequence together with its context. Its antigen is unidentified. These data come from a study of cytomegalovirus exposure and HLA in healthy donors. The V end was cut by 5 bases, the J end by 5 bases, with 13 bases between. The CDR3 extends over 14 amino acids. Germline assignment: CDR1 LNHNV and CDR2 YYDKDF (reference sequence). This PCR relied on a set of 60 Vbeta primers and 13 Jbeta primers. Libraries were prepared by immunoSEQ multiplex PCR; TCRdb keeps only in-frame clonotypes and omits some of them. The data show 65,000 to 100,000 clones, 75% seen once. Overall study findings and caveats: Many donors shared some public TCRs, even though most TCR sequences were rare. Per a prior analysis, the majority of TCR beta V segments were productive roughly 90% or roughly 30% of the time. Later analysis identified a missense DCLRE1C variant that was linked to TCR beta V- and J-gene trimming. In a later analysis, at a false discovery rate of 0.05, about 17,000 TCR beta sequences matched HLA alleles.

Specimen: PBMCs. This chain uses TRBV15 with TRBJ2-1; D might be TRBD1 or TRBD2, each matching 5 bases. This receptor was obtained from a man aged 35-49 years in good health and CMV-seronegative. CDR3 protein: CATSGGHLDNEQFF. The CDR3 nucleotides are TGTGCCACCAGCGGAGGACACTTGGACAATGAGCAGTTCTTC.